This T cell receptor beta chain was recorded in a study of blood T cells in healthy people across ages. Looked up from germline, CDR1 is SGHAT and CDR2 is FQDESV (reference sequence). J lost 1 base, V lost 5 bases, and 8 bases had no gene match. The CDR3 runs 17 residues. A minimum of 5 micrograms of total RNA was extracted per sample. Primed by a sample-barcoded 5' primer and a J-beta primer mix, a second PCR proceeded for roughly 6 to 12 cycles. One entry per CDR3 protein, called by TCRdb with MiXCR from the 5' RACE reads. Among roughly 800,000 distinct CDR3 sequences, about three fifths were seen once, and the ten largest hold approximately 21%.

The sequence was obtained from a man aged 25 to 45 in good health. This chain links TRBV11-1 with TRBJ2-1; 10 bases fit TRBD2. The sequenced sample consisted of blood. This CDR3 reads CASSKERGGQSYNEQFF. The CDR3 bases are TGTGCCAGCAGCAAGGAGCGGGGGGGCCAATCCTACAATGAGCAGTTCTTC.